The rows below give T cell receptor beta chains drawn from one sample of a study of T cell changes during pregnancy in multiple sclerosis. The repertoire was sequenced with immunoSEQ multiplex PCR; TCRdb's copy has only in-frame clones and lacks some. The table has 56,000 or so clones, approximately 91% seen once. The specimen was peripheral blood, collected after pregnancy. Every receptor here comes from a female donor with multiple sclerosis, enrolled in a pregnancy study. Both conserved end residues are part of each CDR3. Each record gives: D gene, clone size, J gene, V gene, CDR3 DNA, CDR3 protein. The D gene is left open where the match is weak. Clone size is stated in some rows and not others, as once, few, many or a class when expanded.

TRBD1 . TRBJ1-1 TRBV2 TGTGCCAGCAGGAGGGACAGAGGAACTGAAGCTTTCTTT CASRRDRGTEAFF
TRBD2 . TRBJ2-1 TRBV9 TGTGCCAGCAGCGTAGTGGCGGGGGGGCCCAATGAGCAGTTCTTC CASSVVAGGPNEQFF
. . TRBJ1-4 TRBV15 TGTGCCACCAGCAGGCCGGGTGGTGGAGAACTGTTTTTT CATSRPGGGELFF
. . TRBJ1-5 TRBV7-9 TGTGCCAGCTCCCGCCGGAATCAGCCCCAGCATTTT CASSRRNQPQHF
. once TRBJ2-1 TRBV12-2 TGTGCAAGTCGCTTAGGGGGGCGGCAATCCTACAATGAGCAGTTCTTC CASRLGGRQSYNEQFF
. once TRBJ2-5 TRBV5-4 TGTGCCAGCAGCTCGGGCGGGGGCGTCTGGGAGACCCAGTACTTC CASSSGGGVWETQYF
TRBD2 . TRBJ2-2 TRBV7-9 TGTGCCAGCAGCTTAGGTCGGGGGGGCCGTAAGGAGCTGTTTTTT CASSLGRGGRKELFF
. . TRBJ1-1 TRBV7-2 TGTGCCAGCAGCCTCGCAGGGGTGGGCACTGAAGCTTTCTTT CASSLAGVGTEAFF
. . TRBJ1-1 TRBV18 TGTGCCAGCTCCACGGACAGGAACACTGAAGCTTTCTTT CASSTDRNTEAFF
. few TRBJ2-7 TRBV30 TGTGCCTGGAGTGCCGTACATAGGGGCGGCTACGAGCAGTACTTC CAWSAVHRGGYEQYF
. . TRBJ2-2 TRBV11-1 TGTGCCAGCTGTCGGAGAGGGACCGGGGAGCTGTTTTTT CASCRRGTGELFF
. medium-sized TRBJ1-5 TRBV6-1 TGTGCCAGCAGTGAAGGGGGCCCAGAGGGCAATCAGCCCCAGCATTTT CASSEGGPEGNQPQHF
TRBD1 . TRBJ1-1 TRBV5-1 TGCGCCAGCAGCACCAACAGGGGGATAAACACTGAAGCTTTCTTT CASSTNRGINTEAFF
. . TRBJ1-1 TRBV30 TGTGCCTGGAGTTTATCGGGAATCCTTGAAGCTTTCTTT CAWSLSGILEAFF
. . TRBJ2-3 TRBV27 TGTGCCAGCAGTGCTCTCGAGGTTACCACAGATACGCAGTATTTT CASSALEVTTDTQYF
. once TRBJ2-7 TRBV11-2 TGTGCCAGCAGCTTAGAGGGCAGGGCCTACGAGCAGTACTTC CASSLEGRAYEQYF
TRBD2 . TRBJ2-7 TRBV5-1 TGCGCCAGCAGGGACACTAGCGGGGGGGTTAACTACGAGCAGTACTTC CASRDTSGGVNYEQYF
. . TRBJ2-5 TRBV2 TGTGCCAGCAATACGGAGTGGGAAGAGACCCAGTACTTC CASNTEWEETQYF
. few TRBJ2-7 TRBV21-1 TGTGCCAGCAGGTATTACGAGCAGTACTTC CASRYYEQYF
TRBD2 . TRBJ2-3 TRBV15 TGTGCCACCAGCAAAGCGGGGGCCACAGATACGCAGTATTTT CATSKAGATDTQYF
. once TRBJ2-7 TRBV7-2 TGTGCCAGCAGCTTACTAGGGGTCAGCTACGAGCAGTACTTC CASSLLGVSYEQYF
. . TRBJ2-7 TRBV6-5 TGTGCCAGCAGTTACGAGGGATTGGGTACTACCTACGAGCAGTACTTC CASSYEGLGTTYEQYF
TRBD1 . TRBJ1-5 TRBV19 TGTGCCAGTAGTTCGCGGACAGGCCGCTTTAATCAGCCCCAGCATTTT CASSSRTGRFNQPQHF
. few TRBJ1-1 TRBV6-5 TGTGCCAGCAGATCCCCCTTGAACACTGAAGCTTTCTTT CASRSPLNTEAFF
TRBD2 . TRBJ2-3 TRBV4-3 TGCGCCAGCAGCCAAGATGGGACTAGCGGGGGGGCGGGAGATACGCAGTATTTT CASSQDGTSGGAGDTQYF
. . TRBJ1-1 TRBV19 TGTGCCAGTAGTATTGAGATGAACACTGAAGCTTTCTTT CASSIEMNTEAFF
TRBD2 . TRBJ2-5 TRBV5-1 TGCGCCAGCAGCTTTACTAGCGGGGCCCAAGAGACCCAGTACTTC CASSFTSGAQETQYF
TRBD1 few TRBJ1-1 TRBV7-9 TGTGCCAGCAGCCGACAGGGCAGTGAAGCTTTCTTT CASSRQGSEAFF
. . TRBJ2-7 TRBV9 TGTGCCAGCAGCCAATTCGGGGGGCCGACCTACGAGCAGTACTTC CASSQFGGPTYEQYF
TRBD1 . TRBJ2-5 TRBV7-6 TGTGCCAGCAGCTTACTAATCTCCGGACAGGGGCAAGAGACCCAGTACTTC CASSLLISGQGQETQYF
. . TRBJ1-2 TRBV30 TGTGCCTGGACCCTCGGTGGTGACTATGGCTACACCTTC CAWTLGGDYGYTF
TRBD2 . TRBJ2-5 TRBV9 TGTGCCAGCAGCCTGGGACTAGCGGGGTGGGAGACCCAGTACTTC CASSLGLAGWETQYF